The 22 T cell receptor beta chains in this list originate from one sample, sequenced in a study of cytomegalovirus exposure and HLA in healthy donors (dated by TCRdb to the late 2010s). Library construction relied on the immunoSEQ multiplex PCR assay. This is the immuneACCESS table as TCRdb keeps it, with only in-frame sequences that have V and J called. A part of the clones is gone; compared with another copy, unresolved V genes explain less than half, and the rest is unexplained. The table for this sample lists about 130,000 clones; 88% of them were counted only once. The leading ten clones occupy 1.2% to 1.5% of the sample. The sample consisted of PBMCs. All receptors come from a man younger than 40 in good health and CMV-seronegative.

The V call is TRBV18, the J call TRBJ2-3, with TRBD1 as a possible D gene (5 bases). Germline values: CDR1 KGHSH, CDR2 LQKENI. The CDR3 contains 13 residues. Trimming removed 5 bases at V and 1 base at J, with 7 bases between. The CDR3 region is CASSTRGTDTQYF. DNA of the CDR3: TGTGCCAGCTCAACCAGGGGCACAGATACGCAGTATTTT. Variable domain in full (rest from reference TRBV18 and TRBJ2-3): NAGVMQNPRHLVRRRGQEARLRCSPMKGHSHVYWYRQLPEEGLKFMVYLQKENIIDESGMPKERFSAEFPKEGPSILRIQQVVRGDSAAYFCASSTRGTDTQYFGPGTRLTVL.

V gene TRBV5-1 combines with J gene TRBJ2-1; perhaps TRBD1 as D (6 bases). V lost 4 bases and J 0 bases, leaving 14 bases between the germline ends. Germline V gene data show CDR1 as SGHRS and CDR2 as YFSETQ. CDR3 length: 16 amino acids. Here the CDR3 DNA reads TGCGCCAGCAGCAGAACCGGGACAAACTCCTACAATGAGCAGTTCTTC. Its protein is CASSRTGTNSYNEQFF. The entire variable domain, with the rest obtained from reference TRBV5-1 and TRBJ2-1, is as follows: KAGVTQTPRYLIKTRGQQVTLSCSPISGHRSVSWYQQTPGQGLQFLFEYFSETQRNKGNFPGRFSGRQFSNSRSEMNVSTLELGDSALYLCASSRTGTNSYNEQFFGPGTRLTVL.

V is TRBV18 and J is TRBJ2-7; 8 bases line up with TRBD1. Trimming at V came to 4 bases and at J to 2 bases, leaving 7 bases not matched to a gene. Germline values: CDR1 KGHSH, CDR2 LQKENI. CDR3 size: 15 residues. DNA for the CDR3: TGTGCCAGCTCACGAGGTGGGACAGGCCCCTACGAGCAGTACTTC. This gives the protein CASSRGGTGPYEQYF. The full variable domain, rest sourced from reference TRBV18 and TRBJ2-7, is NAGVMQNPRHLVRRRGQEARLRCSPMKGHSHVYWYRQLPEEGLKFMVYLQKENIIDESGMPKERFSAEFPKEGPSILRIQQVVRGDSAAYFCASSRGGTGPYEQYFGPGTRLTVT.

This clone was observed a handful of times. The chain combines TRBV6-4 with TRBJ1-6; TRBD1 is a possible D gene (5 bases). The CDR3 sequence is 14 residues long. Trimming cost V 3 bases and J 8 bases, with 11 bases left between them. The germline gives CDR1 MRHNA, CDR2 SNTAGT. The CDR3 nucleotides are TGTGCCAGCAGTGAAGACCAGGGTCATTCACCCCTCCACTTT. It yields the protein CASSEDQGHSPLHF.

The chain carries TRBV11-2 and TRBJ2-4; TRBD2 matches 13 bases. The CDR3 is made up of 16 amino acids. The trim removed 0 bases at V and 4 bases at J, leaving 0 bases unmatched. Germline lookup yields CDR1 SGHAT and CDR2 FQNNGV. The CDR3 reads CASSLEGLAGKNIQYF. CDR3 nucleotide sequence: TGTGCCAGCAGCTTAGAGGGACTAGCGGGAAAAAACATTCAGTACTTC.

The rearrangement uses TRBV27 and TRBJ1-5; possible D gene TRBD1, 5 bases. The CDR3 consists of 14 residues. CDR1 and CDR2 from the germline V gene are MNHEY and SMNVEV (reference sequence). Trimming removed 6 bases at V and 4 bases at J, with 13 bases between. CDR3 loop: CASSLGGGNQPQHF. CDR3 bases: TGTGCCAGCAGCTTAGGCGGGGGGAATCAGCCCCAGCATTTT.

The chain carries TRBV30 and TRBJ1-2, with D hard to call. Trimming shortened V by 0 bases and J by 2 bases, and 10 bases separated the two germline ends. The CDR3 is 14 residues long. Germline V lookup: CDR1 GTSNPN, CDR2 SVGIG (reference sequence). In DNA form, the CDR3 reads TGTGCCTGGAGTGTAACCTTCTACAACTATGGCTACACCTTC. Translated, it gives CAWSVTFYNYGYTF.

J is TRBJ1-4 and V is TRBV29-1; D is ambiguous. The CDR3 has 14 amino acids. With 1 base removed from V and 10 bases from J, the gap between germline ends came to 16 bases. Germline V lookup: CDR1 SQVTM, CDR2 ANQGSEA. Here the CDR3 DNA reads TGCAGCGTTGAAGGTTGGGAGCGAGGAGGAAAACTGTTTTTT. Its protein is CSVEGWERGGKLFF.

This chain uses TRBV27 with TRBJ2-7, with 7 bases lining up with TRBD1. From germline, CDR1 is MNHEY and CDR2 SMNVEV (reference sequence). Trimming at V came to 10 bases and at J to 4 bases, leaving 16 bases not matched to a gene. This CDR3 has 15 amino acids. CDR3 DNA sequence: TGTGCCACCAGGGTTCCGGGACAGAGACCTTACGAGCAGTACTTC. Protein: CATRVPGQRPYEQYF.

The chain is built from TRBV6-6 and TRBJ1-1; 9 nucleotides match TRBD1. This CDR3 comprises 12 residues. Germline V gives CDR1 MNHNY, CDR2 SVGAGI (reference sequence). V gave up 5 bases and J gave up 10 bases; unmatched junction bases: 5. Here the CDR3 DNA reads TGTGCCAGCAGTCCCAAGGGACAGGGAGCTTTCTTT. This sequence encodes CASSPKGQGAFF.

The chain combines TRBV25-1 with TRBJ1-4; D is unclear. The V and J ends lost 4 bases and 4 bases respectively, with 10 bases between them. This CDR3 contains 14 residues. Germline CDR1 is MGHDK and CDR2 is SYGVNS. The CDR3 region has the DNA TGTGCCAGCAGTGCGCTGGAGCTTAATGAAAAACTGTTTTTT. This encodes CASSALELNEKLFF.

The CDR3 reads CSVEDLTSGSYEQYF. CDR3 DNA: TGCAGCGTTGAAGATCTGACTAGCGGATCCTACGAGCAGTACTTC. The chain combines TRBV29-1 with TRBJ2-7; 9 positions agree with TRBD2. V gave up 0 bases and J gave up 1 base; unmatched junction bases: 4. Germline assignment: CDR1 SQVTM and CDR2 ANQGSEA. The CDR3 totals 15 residues.

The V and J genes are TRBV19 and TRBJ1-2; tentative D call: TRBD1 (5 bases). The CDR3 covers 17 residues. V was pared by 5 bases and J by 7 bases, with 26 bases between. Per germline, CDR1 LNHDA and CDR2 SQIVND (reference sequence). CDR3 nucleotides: TGTGCCAGTAGTTTCAGTCAGGGTAGGGTTGAGGCACGTGGCTACACCTTC. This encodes CASSFSQGRVEARGYTF.

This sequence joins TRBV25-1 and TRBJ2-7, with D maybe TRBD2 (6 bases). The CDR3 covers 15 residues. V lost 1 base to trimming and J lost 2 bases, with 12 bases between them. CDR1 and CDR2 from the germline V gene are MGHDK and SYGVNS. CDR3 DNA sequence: TGTGCCAGCAGTGAATCTCGGACGGGGGCCTACGAGCAGTACTTC. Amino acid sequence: CASSESRTGAYEQYF.

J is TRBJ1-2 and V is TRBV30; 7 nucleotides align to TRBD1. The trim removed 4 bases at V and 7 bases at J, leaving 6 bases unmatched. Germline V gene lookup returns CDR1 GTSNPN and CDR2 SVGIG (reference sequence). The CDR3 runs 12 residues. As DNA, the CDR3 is TGTGCCTGGACCCCCCGGACAGGTGGCTACACCTTC. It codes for CAWTPRTGGYTF. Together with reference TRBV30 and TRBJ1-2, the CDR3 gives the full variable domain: SQTIHQWPATLVQPVGSPLSLECTVEGTSNPNLYWYRQAAGRGLQLLFYSVGIGQISSEVPQNLSASRPQDRQFILSSKKLLLSDSGFYLCAWTPRTGGYTFGSGTRLTVV.

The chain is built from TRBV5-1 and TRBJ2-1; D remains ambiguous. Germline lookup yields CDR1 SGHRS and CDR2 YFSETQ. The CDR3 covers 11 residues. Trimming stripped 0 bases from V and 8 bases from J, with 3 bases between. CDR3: CASSLAHEQFF. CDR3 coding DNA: TGCGCCAGCAGCTTGGCTCATGAGCAGTTCTTC.

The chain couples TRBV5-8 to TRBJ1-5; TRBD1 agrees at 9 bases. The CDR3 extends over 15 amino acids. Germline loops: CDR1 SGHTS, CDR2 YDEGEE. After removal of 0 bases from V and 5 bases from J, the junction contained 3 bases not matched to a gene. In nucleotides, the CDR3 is TGTGCCAGCAGCTTGGGAGACAGGGGGTATCAGCCCCAGCATTTT. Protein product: CASSLGDRGYQPQHF.

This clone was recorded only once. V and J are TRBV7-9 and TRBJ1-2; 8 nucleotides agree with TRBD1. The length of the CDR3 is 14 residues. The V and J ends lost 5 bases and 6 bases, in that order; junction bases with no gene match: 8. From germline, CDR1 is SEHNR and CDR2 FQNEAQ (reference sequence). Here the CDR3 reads CASSEIGQGHGYTF. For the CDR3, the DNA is TGTGCCAGCAGCGAAATCGGACAGGGCCATGGCTACACCTTC.

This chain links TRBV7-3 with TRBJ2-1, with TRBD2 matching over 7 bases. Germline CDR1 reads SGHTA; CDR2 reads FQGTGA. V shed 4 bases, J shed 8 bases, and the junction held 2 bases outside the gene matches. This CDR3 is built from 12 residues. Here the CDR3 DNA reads TGTGCCAGCAGCTCCACTAGCGATGAGCAGTTCTTC. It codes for CASSSTSDEQFF. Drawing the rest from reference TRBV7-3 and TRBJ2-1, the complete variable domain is GAGVSQTPSNKVTEKGKYVELRCDPISGHTALYWYRQSLGQGPEFLIYFQGTGAADDSGLPNDRFFAVRPEGSVSTLKIQRTERGDSAVYLCASSSTSDEQFFGPGTRLTVL.

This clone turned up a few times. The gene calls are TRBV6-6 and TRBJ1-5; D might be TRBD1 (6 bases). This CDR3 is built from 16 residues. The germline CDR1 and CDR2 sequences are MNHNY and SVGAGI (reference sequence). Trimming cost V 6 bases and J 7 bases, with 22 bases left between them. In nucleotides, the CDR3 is TGTGCCAGCAGCTCATACAGGGACATAAGGAGGCAGCCCCAGCATTTT. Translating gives CASSSYRDIRRQPQHF.

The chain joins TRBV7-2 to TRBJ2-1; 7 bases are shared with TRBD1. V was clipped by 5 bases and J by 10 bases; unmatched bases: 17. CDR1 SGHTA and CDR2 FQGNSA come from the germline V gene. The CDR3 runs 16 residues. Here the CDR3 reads CASSNTPVQGQKEQFF. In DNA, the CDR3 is TGTGCCAGCAGCAATACTCCAGTACAGGGGCAGAAGGAGCAGTTCTTC.

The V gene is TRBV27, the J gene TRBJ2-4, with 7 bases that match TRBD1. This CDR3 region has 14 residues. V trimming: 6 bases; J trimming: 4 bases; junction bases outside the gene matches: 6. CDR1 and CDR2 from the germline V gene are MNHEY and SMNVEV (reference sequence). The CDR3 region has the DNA TGTGCCAGCAGCCCTGGACAGGAGAAAAACATTCAGTACTTC. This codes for CASSPGQEKNIQYF.